This T cell receptor (beta chain) was sequenced during a study of cytomegalovirus exposure and HLA in healthy donors. On this clone: Its antigen is unknown.

Use of 60 Vbeta and 13 Jbeta primers characterized the PCR. Using immunoSEQ multiplex PCR, the repertoire was profiled, and TCRdb retains in-frame clones only, with some absent. The repertoire has hundreds of thousands of clones, roughly 79% of them found once; the top ten carry roughly 2%. Deletions cut 0 bases from V and 5 bases from J, with 16 bases between. The CDR3 contains 16 residues. From germline, CDR1 is SEHNR and CDR2 FQNEAQ (reference sequence). Study-wide findings and caveats: An analysis was carried out at a later point. It showed that HLA-associated TCR beta chains were more clonally expanded than equally common non-associated chains.

This chain connects TRBV7-9 to TRBJ1-1; no firm D call. Sequencing input: PBMCs. The origin of this receptor is a man aged 18 to 29 in good health and CMV-seronegative. CDR3 loop: CASSLAAPLGRTEAFF. The CDR3, as DNA: TGTGCCAGCAGCTTAGCGGCCCCCCTAGGGAGGACTGAAGCTTTCTTT.